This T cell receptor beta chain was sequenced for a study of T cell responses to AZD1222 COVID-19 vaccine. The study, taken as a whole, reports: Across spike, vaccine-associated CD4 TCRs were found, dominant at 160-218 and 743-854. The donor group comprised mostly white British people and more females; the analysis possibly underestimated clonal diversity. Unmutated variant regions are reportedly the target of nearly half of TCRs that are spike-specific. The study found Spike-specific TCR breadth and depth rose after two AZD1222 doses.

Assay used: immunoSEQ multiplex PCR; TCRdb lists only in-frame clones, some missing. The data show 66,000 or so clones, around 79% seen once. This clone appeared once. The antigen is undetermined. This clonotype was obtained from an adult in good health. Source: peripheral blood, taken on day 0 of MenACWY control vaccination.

For the CDR3, the DNA is TGTGCCAGTGTTAGGGAGGCTGAAGCTTTCTTT. It translates to CASVREAEAFF. V is TRBV19 and J is TRBJ1-1, with D unresolved. V lost 8 bases to trimming and J lost 6 bases, with 10 bases between them. Germline CDR1 is LNHDA and CDR2 is SQIVND (reference sequence). The CDR3 sequence is 11 residues long.